This is a list of T cell receptor beta chains from one sample in a study of PD-L1 blockade in urothelial cancer. Sequencing used immunoSEQ multiplex PCR; TCRdb keeps in-frame clones, though not all of them. The sample shows 30,000 to 45,000 clones, about four fifths of them seen only once. Sequencing was performed on PBMCs, taken around atezolizumab (anti-PD-L1) treatment. The receptor set was obtained from a man aged 35 to 55 with urothelial cancer. The CDR3 runs from the conserved cysteine through the conserved F or W. The D gene is left open where the match is weak. Only part of the rows carry a size: once, few, many, or a class if the clone is expanded.

j_gene | abundance | v_gene | d_gene | CDR3nt | CDR3aa
TRBJ1-1 | - | TRBV7-8 | - | TGTGCCAGCAGCAGAGACAGACTGAACACTGAAGCTTTCTTT | CASSRDRLNTEAFF
TRBJ2-1 | once | TRBV7-3 | - | TGTGCCAGCAGCTTAACTAGCAGCAATGAGCAGTTCTTC | CASSLTSSNEQFF
TRBJ2-7 | few | TRBV28 | - | TGTGCCAGCAGACCGCAGGCTGGGTTAGTACCGTACTTC | CASRPQAGLVPYF
TRBJ2-7 | - | TRBV7-6 | TRBD2 | TGTGCCAGCAGCTTAGGTCGGGACTACCCCTACGAGCAGTACTTC | CASSLGRDYPYEQYF
TRBJ2-7 | - | TRBV9 | - | TGTGCCAGCAGCGTACGCCAGGGAAGCTCCTACGAGCAGTACTTC | CASSVRQGSSYEQYF
TRBJ1-2 | - | TRBV7-9 | - | TGTGCCAGCACCGGGTGGATTGGCAACTATGGCTACACCTTC | CASTGWIGNYGYTF
TRBJ2-7 | few | TRBV6-5 | TRBD1 | TGTGCCAGCAGTGGGGACAGGGGATCCTACGAGCAGTACTTC | CASSGDRGSYEQYF
TRBJ2-2 | few | TRBV29-1 | TRBD1 | TGCAGCGTCCAGGGGGACCCACCCACCGGGGAGCTGTTTTTT | CSVQGDPPTGELFF
TRBJ1-3 | - | TRBV30 | - | TGTGCCTGGAGCAGAGTAGGGGATGGAACCATATATTTT | CAWSRVGDGTIYF
TRBJ1-2 | medium-sized | TRBV5-8 | - | TGTGCCAGCAGCCTGGGAGAAACGGAGGGCTACACCTTC | CASSLGETEGYTF
TRBJ2-2 | - | TRBV9 | - | TGTGCCAGCAGCGCATCCCGGGTTACCGGGGAGCTGTTTTTT | CASSASRVTGELFF
TRBJ1-1 | - | TRBV5-1 | - | TGCGCCAGCTCCCCCCCCCAGCGGAACACTGAAGCTTTCTTT | CASSPPQRNTEAFF
TRBJ2-5 | - | TRBV7-9 | TRBD2 | TGTGCCACCCCCCGAGCCCAGGGGGTAGCGGGAGGCGGAGAGACCCAGTACTTC | CATPRAQGVAGGGETQYF
TRBJ1-5 | - | TRBV15 | TRBD1 | TGTGCCACCAGCAGGGCCCCAAACAGGGGCCTTAGCAATCAGCCCCAGCATTTT | CATSRAPNRGLSNQPQHF
TRBJ2-3 | - | TRBV4-3 | - | TGCGCCAGCAGCCAAGATCCCGGACTGAATACGCAGTATTTT | CASSQDPGLNTQYF
TRBJ2-2 | - | TRBV9 | TRBD2 | TGTGCCAGCAGCCCTCTTAGCGGGAGCGTAGGCACCGGGGAGCTGTTTTTT | CASSPLSGSVGTGELFF
TRBJ1-4 | - | TRBV5-1 | TRBD1 | TGCGCCAGCAGCTTATGGGACAGAACTAATGAAAAACTGTTTTTT | CASSLWDRTNEKLFF
TRBJ2-7 | - | TRBV6-5 | TRBD2 | TGTGCCAGCAGTTACCGGGGGGAAGGGCCCTACGAGCAGTACTTC | CASSYRGEGPYEQYF
TRBJ2-7 | - | TRBV23-1 | TRBD2 | TGCGCCAGCAGTTCCCAGCGGGAGAGATCCTACGAGCAGTACTTC | CASSSQRERSYEQYF
TRBJ2-3 | medium-sized | TRBV9 | - | TGTGCCAGCAGCGCCGGAGGGACAGATACGCAGTATTTT | CASSAGGTDTQYF
TRBJ1-2 | - | TRBV2 | TRBD1 | TGTGCCAGCCTCCGGGACAGGTACGGCTACACCTTC | CASLRDRYGYTF
TRBJ1-5 | - | TRBV28 | - | TGTGCCAGCAGTTTTGCAGGGAGCAATCAGCCCCAGCATTTT | CASSFAGSNQPQHF
TRBJ2-2 | - | TRBV30 | TRBD1 | TGTGCCTGGAGTGGGGACAGGAGATACACCGGGGAGCTGTTTTTT | CAWSGDRRYTGELFF
TRBJ1-5 | few | TRBV6-1 | - | TGTGCCAGCAGTGAGGGCGTCAATCAGCCCCAGCATTTT | CASSEGVNQPQHF
TRBJ2-3 | - | TRBV5-1 | TRBD2 | TGCGCCAGCAGCTTGATAGCGGGAACTAGCACAGATACGCAGTATTTT | CASSLIAGTSTDTQYF
TRBJ1-1 | few | TRBV9 | - | TGTGCCAGCAGCGTAGGATGGGCGAACACTGAAGCTTTCTTT | CASSVGWANTEAFF
TRBJ2-5 | - | TRBV5-5 | - | TGTGCCAGCAGCTCGCCGGGGAGGCAGCAAGAGACCCAGTACTTC | CASSSPGRQQETQYF
TRBJ1-1 | - | TRBV7-9 | - | TGTGCCAGCAGCGCCGGGGTTGGGGTAAGAAACACTGAAGCTTTCTTT | CASSAGVGVRNTEAFF
TRBJ2-1 | - | TRBV5-4 | - | TGTGCCAGCAGCTTGGGGGGCCTCCTCCCATCGTACAATGAGCAGTTCTTC | CASSLGGLLPSYNEQFF
TRBJ1-5 | - | TRBV28 | TRBD1 | TGTGCCAGCAGCCTACCGGGACAGGGTCAGCCCCAGCATTTT | CASSLPGQGQPQHF
TRBJ2-2 | - | TRBV7-9 | - | TGTGCCAGCGATTTAGGGGCCCGAAGGGGCGGGGAGCTGTTTTTT | CASDLGARRGGELFF
TRBJ1-2 | - | TRBV5-1 | - | TGCGCCAGCAGCTTGAGTGGGAGCACTAACTATGGCTACACCTTC | CASSLSGSTNYGYTF
TRBJ2-2 | - | TRBV9 | - | TGTGCCAGCAGCGTAGTTTCGTCTCTAGGGGAGCTGTTTTTT | CASSVVSSLGELFF
TRBJ2-3 | - | TRBV30 | TRBD2 | TGTGCCTGGAGTAGGGTAGCGGGAGGGGATACGCAGTATTTT | CAWSRVAGGDTQYF
TRBJ2-1 | - | TRBV6-6 | - | TGTGCCAGCAGCACCTCAGTGGATGAGCAGTTCTTC | CASSTSVDEQFF
TRBJ1-4 | - | TRBV27 | TRBD1 | TGTGCCAGCAGCAGGACAGGGAATGAAAAACTGTTTTTT | CASSRTGNEKLFF
TRBJ1-1 | - | TRBV7-2 | - | TGTGCCAGCAACGTAGACGGGGGGCACACTGAAGCTTTCTTT | CASNVDGGHTEAFF